Each of the 22 T cell receptor beta chains below was sequenced from the same sample in a study of PD-L1 blockade in urothelial cancer. Indicated time point: pretreatment peripheral blood. Using immunoSEQ multiplex PCR, the repertoire was profiled, and TCRdb retains in-frame clones only, with some absent. This sample has some 53,000 clones, with roughly four fifths found just once. The sample here was PBMCs, taken around atezolizumab (anti-PD-L1) treatment. The origin of the receptors is a man aged 70-80 years with urothelial cancer.

This clone was found once. This chain joins TRBV27 and TRBJ2-1; D is perhaps TRBD2 (5 bases). The CDR3 extends over 13 amino acids. V was cut by 6 bases and J by 3 bases, with 9 bases left in between. Germline-derived CDR1 and CDR2 are MNHEY and SMNVEV (reference sequence). This CDR3 is CASRGGLYNEQFF. The CDR3 DNA is TGTGCCAGCAGGGGCGGGCTCTACAATGAGCAGTTCTTC.

This chain links TRBV10-3 with TRBJ1-2, with D possibly matching TRBD1 (6 bases). With 4 bases removed from V and 1 base from J, the gap between germline ends came to 7 bases. The germline V gene encodes CDR1 ENHRY and CDR2 SYGVKD. The CDR3 has 13 residues. In DNA, the CDR3 is TGTGCCATCAGTGTACAGGGTAACTATGGCTACACCTTC. Protein product: CAISVQGNYGYTF.

V and J are TRBV7-3 and TRBJ2-3; 14 bases align to TRBD2. Germline trimming cut 0 bases from V and 4 bases from J; bases unmatched to any gene: 6. Germline loops: CDR1 SGHTA, CDR2 FQGTGA. The CDR3 is 18 amino acids. The CDR3 DNA reads TGTGCCAGCAGCTTAACCGTGACTAGCGGGAGGGCCCCAGATACGCAGTATTTT. Translation: CASSLTVTSGRAPDTQYF.

The chain carries TRBV9 and TRBJ2-1; maybe TRBD2 (6 bases). The V end lost 0 bases, the J end lost 3 bases, and 10 bases lay between the germline ends. The germline gives CDR1 SGDLS, CDR2 YYNGEE. The CDR3 spans 15 residues. The CDR3: CASSVAGSGYNEQFF. The DNA of the CDR3 is TGTGCCAGCAGCGTAGCCGGGAGTGGCTACAATGAGCAGTTCTTC.

The chain recombines TRBV5-5 with TRBJ1-5; D is undetermined. CDR3 size: 13 residues. Per the germline V gene, CDR1 is SGHKS and CDR2 is YYEKEE (reference sequence). Trimming shortened V by 1 base and J by 5 bases, and 7 bases separated the two germline ends. In DNA, the CDR3 is TGTGCCAGCAGCTTGACCGGGGATCAGCCCCAGCATTTT. The encoded protein is CASSLTGDQPQHF.

This chain joins TRBV5-1 and TRBJ2-3; D gene unclear. The CDR3 runs 15 residues. From germline, CDR1 is SGHRS and CDR2 YFSETQ. Trimming took off 0 bases at V and 0 bases at J, with 8 bases between the two ends. The CDR3 loop is CASSLVTPSTDTQYF. CDR3 sequence (DNA): TGCGCCAGCAGCTTGGTCACACCCAGCACAGATACGCAGTATTTT.

To note about this clone: This CDR3 is also generated by other DNA sequences in the sample. The chain has TRBV6-1 and TRBJ2-7; tentative D call: TRBD1 (6 bases). The CDR3 consists of 19 residues. V was shortened by 3 bases and J by 0 bases, with 24 bases between the two germline ends. Germline V gene data show CDR1 as MNHNS and CDR2 as SASEGT. The CDR3 nucleotides read TGTGCCAGCAGTGAGCCCCTATTCGGCCCATACAGGGACTCCTACGAGCAGTACTTC. Protein product: CASSEPLFGPYRDSYEQYF.

The rearrangement uses TRBV11-3 and TRBJ2-2; D might be TRBD1 (6 bases). This CDR3 contains 14 residues. V lost 5 bases and J lost 0, with 7 bases in between. Germline V gives CDR1 SGHNT, CDR2 YENEEA. The CDR3: CASSGTTNTGELFF. Written as DNA, the CDR3 is TGTGCCAGCAGCGGGACAACGAACACCGGGGAGCTGTTTTTT. Full variable domain (missing parts from reference TRBV11-3 and TRBJ2-2): EAGVVQSPRYKIIEKKQPVAFWCNPISGHNTLYWYLQNLGQGPELLIRYENEEAVDDSQLPKDRFSAERLKGVDSTLKIQPAELGDSAVYLCASSGTTNTGELFFGEGSRLTVL.

The V gene is TRBV4-1, the J gene TRBJ2-7, with 10 bases that match TRBD1. J gave up 3 bases and V 0 bases, and 8 bases lay outside the gene matches. In germline, CDR1 is MGHRA, CDR2 YSYEKL. The CDR3 loop spans 17 amino acids. The CDR3 here is CASSQDSSWDRGYEQYF. The CDR3 DNA is TGCGCCAGCAGCCAAGATTCATCCTGGGACAGGGGCTACGAGCAGTACTTC.

This clone was seen just once. The same CDR3 also results from other DNA sequences found in this sample. J is TRBJ1-1 and V is TRBV10-3; tentative D call: TRBD1 (5 bases). The CDR3 runs 12 residues. Germline V lookup: CDR1 ENHRY, CDR2 SYGVKD. Deletions cut 5 bases from V and 1 base from J, with 5 bases between. The CDR3 region is CAISQGNTEAFF. The CDR3 coding sequence is TGTGCCATCAGTCAGGGGAACACTGAAGCTTTCTTT.

The chain has TRBV10-3 and TRBJ2-1; D not resolved. Germline V gives CDR1 ENHRY, CDR2 SYGVKD. The CDR3 contains 15 residues. Trimming removed 3 bases at V and 6 bases at J, with 15 bases between. The CDR3 DNA follows: TGTGCCATCAGTGAAGGCAGGAACCGGCCCAATGAGCAGTTCTTC. It codes for CAISEGRNRPNEQFF.

The genes are TRBV6-5 and TRBJ2-7; 9 bases line up with TRBD1. The germline V gene encodes CDR1 MNHEY and CDR2 SVGAGI. The CDR3 is 14 amino acids. After removal of 8 bases from V and 4 bases from J, the junction contained 9 bases not matched to a gene. CDR3 DNA sequence: TGTGCCAGCGCCCCGATCGGGACAGGGTACGAGCAGTACTTC. It translates to CASAPIGTGYEQYF.

The chain is built from TRBV7-2 and TRBJ1-3; D unclear. Germline CDR1 SGHTA, CDR2 FQGNSA. V lost 3 bases and J lost 8, with 14 bases in between. CDR3 length equals 14 residues. CDR3 loop: CASSLAPGLDTIYF. The CDR3 DNA sequence: TGTGCCAGCAGCTTGGCCCCCGGACTGGACACCATATATTTT.

The V call is TRBV7-9, the J call TRBJ2-5; D gene uncertain. The germline V gene encodes CDR1 SEHNR and CDR2 FQNEAQ (reference sequence). This CDR3 has 13 residues. Trimming left V 5 bases short and J 5 bases short, with 12 bases between. The CDR3 nucleotides read TGTGCCAGCAGCCCCCGAGGTTGGGAGACCCAGTACTTC. It translates to CASSPRGWETQYF.

The V call is TRBV29-1, the J call TRBJ1-2, with 8 bases that match TRBD1. With V trimmed by 1 base and J by 6 bases, 10 bases remained unmatched. The germline CDR1 and CDR2 sequences are SQVTM and ANQGSEA. CDR3 length equals 15 residues. The CDR3 DNA reads as TGCAGCGTTGAAGGATTGGTTCAGGGGGCAGATGGCTACACCTTC. Its translation is CSVEGLVQGADGYTF.

The V call is TRBV7-6, the J call TRBJ2-1; D is uncertain. The CDR3 runs to 13 residues. CDR1 and CDR2 (germline): SGHVS, FNYEAQ. V was cut by 3 bases and J by 6 bases, with 9 bases left in between. CDR3 loop: CASSFPPSNEQFF. Here the CDR3 DNA reads TGTGCCAGCAGCTTCCCCCCGAGCAATGAGCAGTTCTTC.

The V gene is TRBV6-5, the J gene TRBJ2-1; D is possibly TRBD2 (6 bases). V lost 2 bases and J 0 bases, leaving 8 bases between the germline ends. The CDR3 has 15 amino acids. CDR1 MNHEY and CDR2 SVGAGI come from the germline V gene. This chain's CDR3 is CASSYLRDSYNEQFF. In DNA, the CDR3 is TGTGCCAGCAGTTACCTGCGGGACTCCTACAATGAGCAGTTCTTC.

The rearrangement uses TRBV7-6 and TRBJ1-1; TRBD1 aligns across 7 bases. CDR1 and CDR2 (germline): SGHVS, FNYEAQ. Trimming took 5 bases from V and 4 from J; bases not matched to a gene: 4. The CDR3 is made up of 13 amino acids. CDR3: CASSARTGTEAFF. The CDR3 nucleotides read TGTGCCAGCAGCGCCCGGACAGGCACTGAAGCTTTCTTT.

This clone was counted only a few times. The chain has TRBV7-2 and TRBJ2-4; the match to TRBD2 covers 7 bases. V lost 4 bases to trimming and J lost 12 bases; unmatched junction nucleotides: 12. The V gene's germline CDR1 is SGHTA and CDR2 FQGNSA. The length of the CDR3 is 14 residues. The CDR3 coding sequence is TGTGCCAGCAGCTCTTCCCGGGTGGGAGGGAATCAGTACTTC. Residues: CASSSSRVGGNQYF.

There are a few counts of this clone. The chain combines TRBV19 with TRBJ2-2; 11 nucleotides agree with TRBD2. In germline, CDR1 is LNHDA, CDR2 SQIVND (reference sequence). The CDR3 totals 14 residues. V gave up 5 bases and J gave up 7 bases; unmatched junction bases: 3. The CDR3 sequence is CASSVAGGYGELFF. In DNA, the CDR3 is TGTGCCAGTAGTGTAGCGGGAGGGTACGGGGAGCTGTTTTTT.

The CDR3 here is CASSVAGRPTDTQYF. CDR3 in DNA: TGTGCCAGCAGCGTAGCGGGGAGGCCCACAGATACGCAGTATTTT. The V call is TRBV9, the J call TRBJ2-3, with D maybe TRBD2 (6 bases). Trimming removed 0 bases from V and 2 bases from J, with 10 bases in between. This CDR3 has 15 residues. CDR1 SGDLS and CDR2 YYNGEE come from the germline V gene.

This clone was recorded only once. The rearrangement uses TRBV4-3 and TRBJ2-3; D may be TRBD2 (6 bases). V was cut by 3 bases and J by 3 bases, with 13 bases left in between. The length of the CDR3 is 15 residues. Germline V gives CDR1 LGHNA, CDR2 YSLEER. CDR3 sequence reads: CASSQIGGGTDTQYF. The CDR3 DNA sequence: TGCGCCAGCAGCCAGATTGGAGGAGGGACAGATACGCAGTATTTT.